Below are 30 T cell receptor beta chains sequenced from a single sample in a study of identical twins. One entry per CDR3 protein, called by TCRdb with MiXCR from the 5' RACE reads. Found here are about 530,000 distinct CDR3 sequences, about 20% of them singletons; the top ten hold about 0.5%. Another study also made use of these data, one on yellow fever vaccine responses in identical twins.

The material sequenced was CD4+ T cells sorted from blood. These receptors originate from a woman aged 18-29 years in good health.

This clonotype occurred a few times. This rearrangement joins TRBV28 to TRBJ2-2, with D possibly being TRBD1 (5 bases). Germline V gene data show CDR1 as MDHEN and CDR2 as SYDVKM. V lost 6 bases to trimming and J lost 0 bases, with 14 bases between them. The CDR3 is made up of 16 amino acids. The CDR3 here is CASSPSGAANTGELFF. In DNA, the CDR3 is TGTGCCAGCAGCCCCTCTGGGGCTGCGAACACCGGGGAGCTGTTTTTT.

Here the CDR3 DNA reads TGCGCCAGCAGCCCCGACAGGGGTTCGACTTACGAGCAGTACTTC. Translation gives CASSPDRGSTYEQYF. V usage is TRBV5-1 and J usage is TRBJ2-7, with 8 bases that match TRBD1. This CDR3 region has 15 residues. V lost 4 bases and J lost 4; bases outside the gene matches: 10. CDR1 SGHRS and CDR2 YFSETQ come from the germline V gene.

The gene calls are TRBV18 and TRBJ1-2, with D possibly matching TRBD1 (6 bases). The germline CDR1 and CDR2 sequences are KGHSH and LQKENI. Trimming removed 3 bases at V and 0 bases at J, with 11 bases between. This CDR3 spans 15 amino acids. CDR3 coding DNA: TGTGCCAGCTCACCGGAAGCAGGGGCTAACTATGGCTACACCTTC. Translating it yields CASSPEAGANYGYTF.

This clonotype was observed a few times. V usage is TRBV6-1 and J usage is TRBJ2-2, with 8 bases identical to TRBD2. The V and J ends lost 4 bases and 4 bases, in that order; junction bases with no gene match: 5. CDR3 length: 15 residues. Germline CDR1 MNHNS, CDR2 SASEGT. CDR3 sequence reads: CASSASGSGTGELFF. The CDR3 DNA is TGTGCCAGCAGTGCGAGCGGGAGCGGCACCGGGGAGCTGTTTTTT.

In regard to this clonotype: A read error may account for a junction end that differs from germline. The CDR3 DNA is TGTGCCTCCAGAGGTACTAGCGAAAACATTCAGTACTTC. This translates into CASRGTSENIQYF. The chain is built from TRBV15 and TRBJ2-4, with 7 nucleotides matching TRBD2. Germline CDR1 LNHNV, CDR2 YYDKDF (reference sequence). CDR3 length equals 13 residues.

The chain carries TRBV4-2 and TRBJ2-7; D perhaps matches TRBD1 (5 bases). Between the trimmed V and J ends, which lost 0 bases and 5 bases, there was a span of 17 bases. The CDR3 covers 16 residues. From germline, CDR1 is LGHNA and CDR2 YNFKEQ. The CDR3 sequence: CASSQDRAGPGDEQYF. CDR3 coding DNA: TGTGCCAGCAGCCAAGATCGGGCAGGGCCTGGGGACGAGCAGTACTTC.

The chain is built from TRBV7-3 and TRBJ1-2; possibly TRBD1 for D (5 bases). This CDR3 is built from 14 residues. Trimming shortened V by 5 bases and J by 4 bases, and 14 bases separated the two germline ends. CDR1 is SGHTA, CDR2 FQGTGA, per germline. The CDR3 nucleotides read TGTGCCAGCAGCCCATCCTCCGACAGCTATGGCTACACCTTC. It translates to CASSPSSDSYGYTF.

The chain recombines TRBV7-9 with TRBJ2-1; perhaps TRBD2 as D (6 bases). The CDR3 has 14 residues. Per germline, CDR1 SEHNR and CDR2 FQNEAQ (reference sequence). Trimming shortened V by 5 bases and J by 9 bases, and 17 bases separated the two germline ends. CDR3 nucleotide sequence: TGTGCCAGCAGCCAGGGCGTCCCCGGGGGTGAGCAGTTCTTC. Its translation is CASSQGVPGGEQFF.

The gene calls are TRBV12-3 or TRBV12-4 and TRBJ2-1, with D possibly called TRBD1 or TRBD2 (5 bases each). V shed 8 bases and J shed 4 bases, with 12 bases lying between them. The CDR3 has 13 residues. CDR3 sequence (DNA): TGTGCCAGCGGGGCGAGGGATTACAATGAGCAGTTCTTC. This codes for CASGARDYNEQFF.

This clonotype appeared once. CDR3 in amino acids: CASSNEPGGPDEQYF. The CDR3 nucleotides read TGTGCCAGCAGCAATGAGCCAGGGGGCCCGGACGAGCAGTACTTC. This sequence joins TRBV7-3 and TRBJ2-7; the match to TRBD1 covers 8 bases. The CDR3 extends over 15 amino acids. V shed 5 bases, J shed 5 bases, and the junction held 11 bases outside the gene matches. CDR1 is SGHTA, CDR2 FQGTGA, per germline.

A few counts support this clonotype. The CDR3 DNA is TGCGCCAGCAGCTACTCCGGGACACCGAACACTGAAGCTTTCTTT. This encodes CASSYSGTPNTEAFF. The genes are TRBV5-1 and TRBJ1-1; a possible D gene is TRBD1 (6 bases). The CDR3 is made up of 15 amino acids. Germline-derived CDR1 and CDR2 are SGHRS and YFSETQ. Trimming took 3 bases from V and 1 from J, leaving 13 bases between them.

Points on this clonotype: Lacking the conserved final phenylalanine or tryptophan, this CDR3 likely reflects a read error. The DNA is omitted, as the CDR3 cannot be located on it reliably, and the CDR3 follows TCRdb's listing. The chain has TRBV7-3 and TRBJ1-2; the table's D call, TRBD1, has no DNA check behind it. Germline V gives CDR1 SGHTA, CDR2 FQGTGA. The CDR3 spans 13 residues, counting both ends. The CDR3 spells CASSQGVFGKLLY.

The gene calls are TRBV9 and TRBJ2-5, with D possibly TRBD2 on 5 matching bases. This CDR3 is built from 15 residues. CDR1 and CDR2 from the germline V gene are SGDLS and YYNGEE. The V and J ends lost 2 bases and 3 bases respectively, with 14 bases between them. In DNA, the CDR3 is TGTGCCAGCAGCGTCGGTGGAGGCAATAAAGAGACCCAGTACTTC. Its protein product is CASSVGGGNKETQYF. The full variable domain, rest sourced from reference TRBV9 and TRBJ2-5, is DSGVTQTPKHLITATGQRVTLRCSPRSGDLSVYWYQQSLDQGLQFLIQYYNGEERAKGNILERFSAQQFPDLHSELNLSSLELGDSALYFCASSVGGGNKETQYFGPGTRLLVL.

The chain carries TRBV6-4 and TRBJ2-4, with D perhaps TRBD1 (5 bases). Germline lookup yields CDR1 MRHNA and CDR2 SNTAGT. V gave up 3 bases and J gave up 0 bases, with 21 bases separating them. This CDR3 comprises 19 residues. CDR3 sequence (DNA): TGTGCCAGCAGTGATTCGGACAAGCTCCCACGGACAGCCAAAAACATTCAGTACTTC. Its translation is CASSDSDKLPRTAKNIQYF.

This clonotype was counted at least ten times. The rearrangement joins TRBV12-3 or TRBV12-4 to TRBJ2-5; TRBD2 matches at 7 bases. J was trimmed by 4 bases and V by 3 bases; bases with no gene match: 5. The CDR3 runs to 14 residues. In DNA form, the CDR3 reads TGTGCCAGCAGTTTTTCGGGGGGAGGAGAGACCCAGTACTTC. Its protein product is CASSFSGGGETQYF.

In this sample, this clonotype turned up a few times. The genes are TRBV6-2 or TRBV6-3 and TRBJ1-5, with a possible D match to TRBD1 (5 bases). CDR1 and CDR2 from the germline V gene are MNHEY and SVGEGT. CDR3 size: 14 residues. Between the trimmed V and J ends, which lost 3 bases and 6 bases, there was a span of 12 bases. CDR3 sequence: CASSYRGRIQPQHF. For the CDR3, the DNA is TGTGCCAGCAGTTATCGGGGCAGGATTCAGCCCCAGCATTTT.

The chain uses TRBV10-2 and TRBJ1-1; D remains unclear. This CDR3 comprises 13 residues. Germline CDR1 and CDR2: WSHSY and SAAADI. V lost 6 bases and J lost 3, with 11 bases in between. The CDR3 reads CASSTKMDTEAFF. As DNA, the CDR3 is TGCGCCAGCAGCACTAAGATGGACACTGAAGCTTTCTTT.

The chain couples TRBV21-1 to TRBJ2-7. TRBV21-1 is described as a pseudogene. This CDR3 comprises 11 residues. The CDR3 reads CASSKVNGQYV. Written as DNA, the CDR3 is TGTGCCAGCAGCAAAGTTAACGGGCAGTACGTC.

Only a few counts were recorded for this clonotype. This chain joins TRBV10-3 and TRBJ2-1, with D tentatively TRBD2 (6 bases). Looked up from germline, CDR1 is ENHRY and CDR2 is SYGVKD. The CDR3 runs to 14 residues. V was shortened by 4 bases and J by 6 bases, with 13 bases between the two germline ends. The CDR3 DNA sequence: TGTGCCATCAGTGTCGGGGGTGCGAGCAATGAGCAGTTCTTC. Translating gives CAISVGGASNEQFF.

This clonotype was seen at least ten times. V is TRBV5-5 and J is TRBJ2-7; D perhaps matches TRBD2 (6 bases). The CDR3 is made up of 15 amino acids. The germline V and J ends were trimmed by 0 bases and 2 bases, with 12 bases remaining between them. Germline lookup yields CDR1 SGHKS and CDR2 YYEKEE (reference sequence). CDR3 sequence reads: CASSLAASEPYEQYF. The CDR3 bases are TGTGCCAGCAGCTTGGCGGCTAGCGAACCCTACGAGCAGTACTTC.

The gene calls are TRBV3-1 and TRBJ1-1; D call uncertain. The CDR3 runs 13 residues. Germline V gene lookup returns CDR1 LGHDT and CDR2 YNNKEL (reference sequence). Trimming took 2 bases from V and 0 from J, leaving 4 bases between them. The CDR3 sequence is CASSQFMNTEAFF. The DNA for the CDR3 is TGTGCCAGCAGCCAATTTATGAACACTGAAGCTTTCTTT.

The chain couples TRBV2 to TRBJ2-6; D unresolved. Trimming took off 0 bases at V and 4 bases at J, with 4 bases between the two ends. CDR1 is SNHLY, CDR2 FYNNEI, per germline. The CDR3 length is 14 residues. The CDR3 spells CASSEAGGANVLTF. In DNA, the CDR3 is TGTGCCAGCAGTGAAGCGGGGGGGGCCAACGTCCTGACTTTC.

The chain is built from TRBV6-1 and TRBJ1-2; the match to TRBD1 covers 7 bases. CDR3 length equals 14 residues. V was clipped by 8 bases and J by 0 bases; unmatched bases: 6. The V gene's germline CDR1 is MNHNS and CDR2 SASEGT. This CDR3 reads CASWGDRANYGYTF. CDR3 DNA: TGTGCCAGCTGGGGAGACAGGGCTAACTATGGCTACACCTTC.

The chain combines TRBV7-3 with TRBJ2-3; D is unresolved. V was cut by 0 bases and J by 7 bases, with 14 bases left in between. The CDR3 consists of 15 residues. Germline V gives CDR1 SGHTA, CDR2 FQGTGA. The CDR3 region is CASSLTSDTLNTQYF. DNA of the CDR3: TGTGCCAGCAGCTTAACTTCGGATACCCTCAATACGCAGTATTTT.

This chain links TRBV5-5 with TRBJ1-2, with D uncertain. The germline V gene encodes CDR1 SGHKS and CDR2 YYEKEE (reference sequence). V was cut by 2 bases and J by 0 bases, with 8 bases left in between. This CDR3 is built from 14 residues. The CDR3 nucleotides are TGTGCCAGCAGCTTTGGGCCGGCTAACTATGGCTACACCTTC. Protein: CASSFGPANYGYTF.

This clonotype has more than one count but fewer than ten. This rearrangement joins TRBV5-1 to TRBJ1-2; D call uncertain. CDR1 is SGHRS, CDR2 YFSETQ, per germline. The CDR3 has 13 amino acids. V was clipped by 7 bases and J by 6 bases, with 16 bases between them. The CDR3 region has the DNA TGCGCCAGCGGCCAAGGACTGGTCGATGGCTACACCTTC. Amino acid sequence: CASGQGLVDGYTF.

This clonotype came up a few times. This rearrangement joins TRBV19 to TRBJ2-2; D gene unclear. Germline V gives CDR1 LNHDA, CDR2 SQIVND (reference sequence). V lost 2 bases to trimming and J lost 2 bases, with 9 bases between them. The CDR3 has 15 amino acids. Written as DNA, the CDR3 is TGTGCCAGTAGTATATCACGGATAAACACCGGGGAGCTGTTTTTT. Its translation is CASSISRINTGELFF.

The chain recombines TRBV5-1 with TRBJ2-7, with 7 bases identical to TRBD1. Losses at the gene ends were 3 bases for V and 5 bases for J; bases not matched to a gene: 11. The CDR3 length is 15 residues. Germline CDR1 and CDR2: SGHRS and YFSETQ. The CDR3 DNA reads as TGCGCCAGCAGCTCCTCAAGACCAGACAGGGACGAGCAGTACGTC. This encodes CASSSSRPDRDEQYV.

The gene calls are TRBV20-1 and TRBJ2-7, with 10 bases aligning to TRBD2. CDR1 is DFQATT and CDR2 is SNEGSKA in the germline V gene (reference sequence). Trimming removed 0 bases from V and 6 bases from J; junction bases left unmatched: 14. The CDR3 is 17 residues long. The CDR3 nucleotides read TGCAGTGCTAGAGATATGAGGTCTAGCGGGAGTCTGGGCGAGCAGTACTTC. Its protein product is CSARDMRSSGSLGEQYF.

The CDR3 coding sequence is TGCAGTGCTAGAAGCTTCAGAGATAATTCACCCCTCCACTTT. This sequence encodes CSARSFRDNSPLHF. V and J are TRBV20-1 and TRBJ1-6; no clear D. Germline V gene lookup returns CDR1 DFQATT and CDR2 SNEGSKA (reference sequence). The CDR3 has 14 residues. Trimming took 2 bases from V and 5 from J, leaving 10 bases between them.